Listed below are T cell receptor beta chains from one sample, sequenced in a study of blood T cell repertoires in COVID-19. The protocol was immunoSEQ multiplex PCR, while the TCRdb copy is restricted to in-frame clones and leaves out a portion. The sample lists about 240,000 clones; 70% to 85% were seen once. The sequenced material came from peripheral blood. These receptors all come from a woman over 75 with acute or convalescent COVID-19. Both conserved end residues are part of each CDR3. D genes are given only for firm matches. Rows give clone size only sometimes, using once, few, many, or a class for an expanded clone.

>-|TRBJ2-2|-|13|TRBV6-5
CASSYTTTGELFF
TGTGCCAGCAGTTATACAACAACCGGGGAGCTGTTTTTT
>-|TRBJ2-3|TRBD2|16|TRBV5-1
CASSPGLAQGIDTQYF
TGCGCCAGCAGCCCTGGACTAGCGCAGGGGATTGATACGCAGTATTTT
>-|TRBJ2-7|TRBD1|15|TRBV6-5
CASSQTGGKAYEQYF
TGTGCCAGCAGCCAAACAGGGGGCAAGGCCTACGAGCAGTACTTC
>-|TRBJ2-5|-|17|TRBV5-1
CASSLGALRGGQETQYF
TGCGCCAGCAGCTTGGGGGCCTTGCGGGGTGGGCAAGAGACCCAGTACTTC
>-|TRBJ1-6|TRBD1|17|TRBV10-3
CAISESMGTGNNSPLHF
TGTGCCATCAGTGAGTCGATGGGGACAGGGAATAATTCACCCCTCCACTTT
>-|TRBJ2-3|TRBD1|15|TRBV9
CASSVADRGTDTQYF
TGTGCCAGCAGCGTAGCGGACAGGGGCACAGATACGCAGTATTTT
>-|TRBJ1-4|-|16|TRBV5-6
CASSLKGGETNEKLFF
TGTGCCAGCAGCTTGAAAGGAGGGGAGACTAATGAAAAACTGTTTTTT
>-|TRBJ1-1|TRBD1|16|TRBV15
CATSRDGQAMNTEAFF
TGTGCCACCAGCAGAGATGGACAGGCCATGAACACTGAAGCTTTCTTT
>-|TRBJ1-5|-|13|TRBV5-5
CASSGQLNQPQHF
TGTGCCAGCAGCGGACAGCTCAATCAGCCCCAGCATTTT
>-|TRBJ2-2|TRBD2|17|TRBV2
CASSRGTSGGATGELFF
TGTGCCAGCAGTCGAGGGACTAGCGGGGGGGCCACCGGGGAGCTGTTTTTT
>-|TRBJ2-2|-|16|TRBV27
CASSFRSKINTGELFF
TGTGCCAGCAGTTTTAGGAGCAAGATAAACACCGGGGAGCTGTTTTTT
>-|TRBJ1-4|-|14|TRBV15
CATTSGQTNEKLFF
TGTGCCACCACTTCCGGACAGACTAATGAAAAACTGTTTTTT
>few|TRBJ2-3|TRBD2|15|TRBV7-9
CASSASGGGTDTQYF
TGTGCCAGCAGCGCTAGCGGGGGTGGCACAGATACGCAGTATTTT
>-|TRBJ2-2|TRBD1|14|TRBV5-1
CASSSQGAPGELFF
TGCGCCAGCAGCTCACAGGGGGCCCCGGGGGAGCTGTTTTTT
>-|TRBJ1-6|-|14|TRBV25-1
CASSDGGYNSPLHF
TGTGCCAGCAGTGACGGGGGATATAATTCACCCCTCCACTTT
>once|TRBJ1-4|-|13|TRBV18
CASSPGLNEKLFF
TGTGCCAGCTCACCAGGGCTTAATGAAAAACTGTTTTTT
>few|TRBJ2-2|-|13|TRBV7-3
CASSLKSTGELFF
TGTGCCAGCAGCTTAAAGAGCACCGGGGAGCTGTTTTTT
>few|TRBJ1-6|-|15|TRBV5-1
CASSLEGGNNSPLHF
TGCGCCAGCAGCTTGGAAGGGGGAAATAATTCACCCCTCCACTTT
>-|TRBJ1-4|TRBD1|15|TRBV15
CATSRQTGNSEKLFF
TGTGCCACCAGCCGCCAGACAGGGAATTCAGAAAAACTGTTTTTT
>-|TRBJ1-2|TRBD1|16|TRBV9
CASSPGGWGSHYGYTF
TGTGCCAGCAGCCCAGGGGGGTGGGGCTCTCACTATGGCTACACCTTC
>-|TRBJ2-3|-|15|TRBV9
CASNIGGGVTDTQYF
TGTGCCAGCAACATAGGAGGGGGGGTCACAGATACGCAGTATTTT
>-|TRBJ1-1|-|15|TRBV11-2
CASTQNRARGTEAFF
TGTGCCAGCACCCAAAACCGGGCTAGGGGGACTGAAGCTTTCTTT
>-|TRBJ2-1|TRBD1|14|TRBV27
CASMKQGARNEQFF
TGTGCCAGCATGAAACAGGGGGCTCGGAATGAGCAGTTCTTC
>-|TRBJ1-1|-|16|TRBV28
CASKGSGEGLNTEAFF
TGTGCCAGCAAGGGTTCGGGGGAGGGCTTAAACACTGAAGCTTTCTTT
>-|TRBJ2-6|TRBD1|18|TRBV19
CASSMRGRGLSGANVLTF
TGTGCCAGTAGTATGAGGGGCAGGGGGCTGTCTGGGGCCAACGTCCTGACTTTC
>-|TRBJ2-7|-|12|TRBV2
CASSSAGYVQYF
TGTGCCAGCAGTAGCGCGGGGTATGTGCAGTACTTC
>-|TRBJ1-1|-|16|TRBV19
CASSNFPRGSGTEAFF
TGTGCCAGTAGTAACTTCCCGAGGGGGTCGGGCACTGAAGCTTTCTTT
>-|TRBJ2-7|-|12|TRBV7-9
CASSEAEYEQYF
TGTGCCAGCAGCGAGGCGGAATACGAGCAGTACTTC
>-|TRBJ1-4|TRBD1|15|TRBV18
CASSPEQGALEKLFF
TGTGCCAGCTCACCTGAACAGGGGGCGCTTGAAAAACTGTTTTTT
>-|TRBJ2-3|-|15|TRBV2
CASSVLSGITDTQYF
TGTGCCAGCAGTGTCCTTAGCGGAATCACAGATACGCAGTATTTT
>-|TRBJ1-3|-|15|TRBV7-6
CASSLGGVAGNTIYF
TGTGCCAGCAGCTTAGGCGGGGTAGCAGGAAACACCATATATTTT
>-|TRBJ1-5|TRBD1|15|TRBV2
CASSGQGGPGQPQHF
TGTGCCAGCAGTGGACAGGGGGGGCCCGGTCAGCCCCAGCATTTT
>-|TRBJ2-1|TRBD1|12|TRBV27
CASQDRNNEQFF
TGTGCCAGCCAGGACAGGAACAATGAGCAGTTCTTC
>few|TRBJ2-2|TRBD1|15|TRBV7-9
CASSLQQGPTGELFF
TGTGCCAGCAGCTTACAACAGGGGCCCACCGGGGAGCTGTTTTTT
>-|TRBJ2-1|TRBD2|17|TRBV7-3
CASSSRSGGGSYNEQFF
TGTGCCAGCAGCTCCCGTAGCGGGGGAGGCTCCTACAATGAGCAGTTCTTC
>once|TRBJ2-1|TRBD1|16|TRBV19
CASSIARDSFYNEQFF
TGTGCCAGTAGTATAGCCCGGGACAGCTTCTACAATGAGCAGTTCTTC
>-|TRBJ2-7|TRBD1|15|TRBV6-1
CASSERTGVSYEQYF
TGTGCCAGCAGTGAAAGGACAGGGGTCTCCTACGAGCAGTACTTC
>-|TRBJ1-1|-|14|TRBV6-5
CASSYAGRDTEAFF
TGTGCCAGCAGTTACGCAGGGAGGGACACTGAAGCTTTCTTT
>-|TRBJ2-6|-|17|TRBV7-8
CASSFSQGQSGANVLTF
TGTGCCAGCAGCTTTAGCCAGGGGCAATCTGGGGCCAACGTCCTGACTTTC
>-|TRBJ1-2|TRBD1|13|TRBV2
CASSTDRGEGYTF
TGTGCCAGCAGTACCGACAGGGGGGAGGGCTACACCTTC
>-|TRBJ1-6|TRBD1|14|TRBV6-8
CASTRTGMGSPLHF
TGTGCCAGCACCCGGACAGGGATGGGGTCACCCCTCCACTTT
>-|TRBJ2-2|TRBD1|15|TRBV6-1
CASSEARQGSRELFF
TGTGCCAGCAGTGAAGCGCGACAGGGAAGCCGGGAGCTGTTTTTT
>-|TRBJ1-5|-|16|TRBV23-1
CASSQFARSGNQPQHF
TGCGCCAGCAGTCAATTTGCTAGGTCTGGCAATCAGCCCCAGCATTTT
>-|TRBJ2-1|-|12|TRBV18
CASSAAGREQFF
TGTGCCAGCTCAGCCGCAGGGAGGGAGCAGTTCTTC
>-|TRBJ2-7|TRBD2|19|TRBV11-2
CASSLGPGTSGGGSYEQYF
TGTGCCAGCAGCTTAGGCCCCGGGACTAGCGGGGGGGGCTCCTACGAGCAGTACTTC
>-|TRBJ2-2|-|14|TRBV19
CASSIEGDTGELFF
TGTGCCAGTAGTATCGAAGGGGACACCGGGGAGCTGTTTTTT
>-|TRBJ2-1|TRBD2|13|TRBV2
CASSRSGAGEQFF
TGTGCCAGCAGTCGTAGCGGGGCGGGGGAGCAGTTCTTC
>-|TRBJ1-4|TRBD1|14|TRBV6-1
CASSEWQGAEKLFF
TGTGCCAGCAGTGAATGGCAGGGGGCTGAAAAACTGTTTTTT
>-|TRBJ1-1|-|15|TRBV5-5
CASSSYRAVNTEAFF
TGTGCCAGCAGCTCCTACAGGGCGGTGAACACTGAAGCTTTCTTT
>-|TRBJ2-5|-|13|TRBV7-2
CASNLRVQETQYF
TGTGCCAGCAACCTCAGGGTTCAGGAGACCCAGTACTTC
>-|TRBJ2-4|-|14|TRBV3-1/TRBV3-2
CASSSMTVKNIQYF
TGTGCCAGCAGTTCAATGACAGTGAAAAACATTCAGTACTTC
>-|TRBJ1-1|-|14|TRBV7-8
CATVSGVPNTEAFF
TGTGCCACAGTGTCGGGGGTTCCGAACACTGAAGCTTTCTTT
>-|TRBJ2-7|-|16|TRBV5-1
CATPGGGSGIRDEQYF
TGCGCCACCCCGGGTGGTGGTTCAGGGATTAGGGACGAGCAGTACTTC
>-|TRBJ2-3|TRBD1|15|TRBV5-1
CASSFDRGLEDTQYF
TGCGCCAGCAGCTTCGACAGGGGGCTTGAAGATACGCAGTATTTT
>-|TRBJ2-3|-|12|TRBV7-2
CASSISPDTQYF
TGTGCCAGCAGCATCTCCCCGGATACGCAGTATTTT
>-|TRBJ2-2|TRBD1|16|TRBV28
CASSLRSPGGGGELFF
TGTGCCAGCAGTTTACGAAGTCCAGGGGGCGGAGGGGAGCTGTTTTTT
>-|TRBJ2-2|-|16|TRBV6-6
CASTRWFGENTGELFF
TGTGCCAGCACCCGGTGGTTCGGGGAGAACACCGGGGAGCTGTTTTTT
>-|TRBJ1-5|-|15|TRBV7-6
CASSLEKGPNQPQHF
TGTGCCAGCAGCTTAGAAAAGGGGCCCAATCAGCCCCAGCATTTT
>-|TRBJ1-5|-|15|TRBV5-1
CASSLVAGANQPQHF
TGCGCCAGCAGCTTGGTGGCAGGGGCCAATCAGCCCCAGCATTTT